This T cell receptor (beta chain) was captured in a study of blood T cells in healthy people across ages (dated by TCRdb to 2015 to 2017). Notes on the research overall: In model experiments, roughly one uniquely barcoded TCR beta cDNA molecule per two T cells was captured by template switching. The donors were divided into four age groups: young (average around 17 years), middle-aged (approximately 39), aged (62) and long-lived (about 84). The study measured age-related changes in TCR beta repertoire diversity using deep sequencing normalized with unique cDNA molecular identifiers. The study analyzed two additional independent replicas of 1 million unique cDNA reads from the same blood draw for two donors, one aged 18 to 30 and one aged 80 or older. To avoid experimental bias, donors of different ages were distributed randomly across sequencing lanes. Overall results and qualifications from the work: Total diversity estimates from one million sequenced T cells were considered lower bounds and underestimates. Donor CMV infection status was unknown, potentially confounding age-related changes in expanded clonotypes. Compared with the aged group, the long-lived group had more naive CD4+ T cells, fewer expanded clones and increased TCR diversity, suggesting age selection. The percentage of naive T cells measured by flow cytometry correlated strongly with observed TCR beta diversity. Since profiling was done on bulk unsorted PBMCs, naive and antigen-experienced compartments could not be conclusively compared. As age increased, observed TCR beta diversity per million T cells dropped in a roughly linear way, and a significant reduction was already evident by age about 40.

Remarks on this clonotype: Its antigen remains undetermined. Nothing much larger sits one base from this clone, and base qualities are not available.

Libraries came from 5' RACE. The sequencing machine was an Illumina HiSeq 2500. A second about 7 to 12 cycle PCR used a sample-barcoded 5' primer and a J-beta primer mix. A template-switch 5' adaptor carrying 12 random nucleotides introduced a unique molecular identifier onto each TCR beta cDNA molecule. Each sample yielded at least 2.5 million CDR3-containing paired-end reads. All of the RNA was converted into first-strand cDNA using the Mint cDNA synthesis kit, with a TRBC-specific oligonucleotide serving as the primer. All cDNA was treated with uracil-DNA glycosylase and then went through a first 18-cycle PCR with the universal primers M1SS and BC2_uni_R. As for how the authors treated the data: Normalization of each sample was performed by random selection of 1 million high-quality reads, each carrying a distinct molecular identifier. Instead of being binned into consensus sequences, reads with shared molecular identifiers were discarded. CDR3 identification, clonotype clustering and error correction used MiTCR with a Q25 quality threshold and the strictest error-elimination algorithm. Lower-bound total TCR beta diversity was estimated with a nonparametric unseen species model using Euler transformation. TCRdb trimmed the raw reads at Q25, called clones with MiXCR and kept productive beta chains. Rows with one shared CDR3 protein collapse into an entry with the most common genes and DNA. Here the V and J calls rest on TCRdb's processing, not on the authors' analysis. The sample includes more than 1.4 million distinct CDR3 sequences, with around two fifths observed a single time. Of the sample, 7.9% is held by the ten largest clones.

Systemically healthy Caucasian individuals from Russia, 35 to 50 in total and aged roughly 6 to 90 years, were included as donors. Each donor gave 9 to 10 milliliters of peripheral blood, collected into EDTA-treated Vacutainer tubes. Ficoll-Paque density-gradient centrifugation was used to isolate PBMCs, with at least 7 million obtained per sample. Total RNA, at least 6 micrograms per sample, was extracted from PBMCs with Trizol reagent. For every donor, an aliquot of PBMCs went through flow cytometry to measure the percentages of naive CD45RAhigh/CD27high T cells. CDR1 and CDR2 were assigned from the germline V gene as SGHTA and FQGTGA. V is pared back by 3 bases and J by 4 bases, with 6 bases lying between the germline termini. Including the terminal cysteine and phenylalanine, the CDR3 comprises 13 residues. Just the 39-base CDR3 DNA is kept, in frame starting at base 1.

The TCR comes from a woman aged 18 to 35 in good health. Sequencing was carried out using blood. The rearrangement combines TRBV7-3 with TRBJ2-2; no D gene call is confident. The nucleotide sequence reads TGTGCCAGCAGCTTGGACGTCACCGGGGAGCTGTTTTTT. Translated, it gives CASSLDVTGELFF.